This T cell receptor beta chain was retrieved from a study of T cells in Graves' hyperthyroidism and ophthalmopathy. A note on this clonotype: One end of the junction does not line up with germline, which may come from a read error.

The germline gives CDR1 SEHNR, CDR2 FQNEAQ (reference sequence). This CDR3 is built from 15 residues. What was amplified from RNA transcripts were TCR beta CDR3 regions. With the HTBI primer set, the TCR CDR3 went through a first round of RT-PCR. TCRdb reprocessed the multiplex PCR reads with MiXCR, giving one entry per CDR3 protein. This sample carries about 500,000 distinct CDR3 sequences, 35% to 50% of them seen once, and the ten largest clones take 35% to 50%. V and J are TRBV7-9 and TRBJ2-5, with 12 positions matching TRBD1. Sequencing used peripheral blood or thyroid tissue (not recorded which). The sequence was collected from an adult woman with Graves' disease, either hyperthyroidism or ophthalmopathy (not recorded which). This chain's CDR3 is CASSRGTGGEETQYF. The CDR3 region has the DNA TGCGCCAGCAGCCGCGGGACAGGGGGCGAAGAGACCCAGTACTTC.